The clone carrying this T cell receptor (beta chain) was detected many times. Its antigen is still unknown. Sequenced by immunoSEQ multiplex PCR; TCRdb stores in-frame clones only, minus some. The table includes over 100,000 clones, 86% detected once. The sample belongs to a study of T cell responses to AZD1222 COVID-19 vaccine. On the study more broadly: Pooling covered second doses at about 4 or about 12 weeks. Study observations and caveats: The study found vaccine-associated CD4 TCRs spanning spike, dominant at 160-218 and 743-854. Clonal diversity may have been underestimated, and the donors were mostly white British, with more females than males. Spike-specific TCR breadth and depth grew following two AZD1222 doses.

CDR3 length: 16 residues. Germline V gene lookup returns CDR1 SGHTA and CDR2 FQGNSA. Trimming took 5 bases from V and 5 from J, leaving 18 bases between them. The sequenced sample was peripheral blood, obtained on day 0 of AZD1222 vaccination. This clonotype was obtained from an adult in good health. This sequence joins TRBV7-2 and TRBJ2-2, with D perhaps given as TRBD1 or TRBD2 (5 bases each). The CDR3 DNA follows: TGTGCCAGCAGCCAAGGGGCGAGGGATAGGACCGGGGAGCTGTTTTTT. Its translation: CASSQGARDRTGELFF.